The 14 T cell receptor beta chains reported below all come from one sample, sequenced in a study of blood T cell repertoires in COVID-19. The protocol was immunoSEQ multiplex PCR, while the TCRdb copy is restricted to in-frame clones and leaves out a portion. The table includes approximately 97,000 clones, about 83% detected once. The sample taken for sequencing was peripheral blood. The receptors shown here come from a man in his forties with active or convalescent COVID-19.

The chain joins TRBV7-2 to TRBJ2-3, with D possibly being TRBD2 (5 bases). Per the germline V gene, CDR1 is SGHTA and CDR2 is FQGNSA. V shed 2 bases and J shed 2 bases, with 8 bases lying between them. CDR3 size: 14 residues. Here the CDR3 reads CASSLRGVTDTQYF. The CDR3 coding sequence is TGTGCCAGCAGCTTACGGGGAGTCACAGATACGCAGTATTTT.

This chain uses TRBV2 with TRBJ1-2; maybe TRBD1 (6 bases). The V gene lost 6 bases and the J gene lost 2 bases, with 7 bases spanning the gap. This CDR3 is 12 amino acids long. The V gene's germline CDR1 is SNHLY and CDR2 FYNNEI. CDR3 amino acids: CASRTGNYGYTF. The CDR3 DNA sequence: TGTGCCAGCAGAACAGGGAACTATGGCTACACCTTC.

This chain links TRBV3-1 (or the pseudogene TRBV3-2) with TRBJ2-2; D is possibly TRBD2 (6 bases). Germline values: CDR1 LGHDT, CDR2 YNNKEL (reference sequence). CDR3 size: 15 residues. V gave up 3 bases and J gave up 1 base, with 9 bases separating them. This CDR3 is CASSQAGRNTGELFF. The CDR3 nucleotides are TGTGCCAGCAGCCAGGCGGGGCGGAACACCGGGGAGCTGTTTTTT.

As DNA, the CDR3 is TGTGCCAGCAGCTTAGGACTAGCGGGGAGCGATACGCAGTATTTT. As protein: CASSLGLAGSDTQYF. This chain connects TRBV11-1 to TRBJ2-3; 11 nucleotides line up with TRBD2. The CDR3 is 15 amino acids. The ends lost 1 base at V and 6 bases at J; junction bases unmatched: 3. Germline values: CDR1 SGHAT, CDR2 FQDESV (reference sequence).

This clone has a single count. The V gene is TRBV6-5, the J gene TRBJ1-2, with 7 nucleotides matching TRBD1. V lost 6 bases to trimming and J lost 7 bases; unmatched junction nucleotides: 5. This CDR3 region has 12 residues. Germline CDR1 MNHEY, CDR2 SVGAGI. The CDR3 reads CASSDRAAGYTF. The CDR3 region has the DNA TGTGCCAGCAGCGACAGGGCAGCTGGCTACACCTTC.

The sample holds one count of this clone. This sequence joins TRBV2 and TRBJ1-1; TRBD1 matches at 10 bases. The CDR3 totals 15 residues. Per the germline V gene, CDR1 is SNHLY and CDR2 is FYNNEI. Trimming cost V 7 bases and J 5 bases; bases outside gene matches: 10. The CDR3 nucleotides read TGTGCCAGCACCGGACAGGGGGGGCCGGTGACTGAAGCTTTCTTT. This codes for CASTGQGGPVTEAFF.

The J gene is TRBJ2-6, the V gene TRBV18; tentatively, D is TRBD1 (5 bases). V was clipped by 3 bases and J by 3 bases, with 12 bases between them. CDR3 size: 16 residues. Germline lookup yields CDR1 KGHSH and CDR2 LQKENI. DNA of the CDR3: TGTGCCAGCTCACCTGAGTCAGGGCTTGGGGCCAACGTCCTGACTTTC. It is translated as CASSPESGLGANVLTF.

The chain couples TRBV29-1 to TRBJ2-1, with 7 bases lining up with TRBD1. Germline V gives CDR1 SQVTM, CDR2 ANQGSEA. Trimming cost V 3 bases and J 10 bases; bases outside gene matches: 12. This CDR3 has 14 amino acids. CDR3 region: CSVEGTAEKVEQFF. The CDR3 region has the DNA TGCAGCGTTGAGGGGACAGCGGAAAAAGTCGAGCAGTTCTTC.

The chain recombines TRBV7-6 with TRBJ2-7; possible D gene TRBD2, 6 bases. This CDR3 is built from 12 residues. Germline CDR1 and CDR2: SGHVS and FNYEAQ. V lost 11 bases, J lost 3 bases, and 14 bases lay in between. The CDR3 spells CAPGTGDYEQYF. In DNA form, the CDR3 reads TGTGCCCCCGGGACTGGGGACTACGAGCAGTACTTC. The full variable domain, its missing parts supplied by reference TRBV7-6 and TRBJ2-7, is GAGVSQSPRYKVTKRGQDVALRCDPISGHVSLYWYRQALGQGPEFLTYFNYEAQQDKSGLPNDRFSAERPEGSISTLTIQRTEQRDSAMYRCAPGTGDYEQYFGPGTRLTVT.

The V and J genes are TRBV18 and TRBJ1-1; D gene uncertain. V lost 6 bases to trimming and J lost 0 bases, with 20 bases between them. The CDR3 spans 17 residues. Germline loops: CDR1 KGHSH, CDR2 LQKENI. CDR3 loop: CASSDSGVIGMNTEAFF. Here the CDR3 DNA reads TGTGCCAGCTCCGACTCCGGGGTGATCGGTATGAACACTGAAGCTTTCTTT.

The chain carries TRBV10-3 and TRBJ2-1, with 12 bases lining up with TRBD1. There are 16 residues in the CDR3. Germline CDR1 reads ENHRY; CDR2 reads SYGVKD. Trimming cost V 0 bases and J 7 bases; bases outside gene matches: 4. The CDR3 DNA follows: TGTGCCATCAGTGAGTCGAGGGACAGGGGGCTGAATGAGCAGTTCTTC. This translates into CAISESRDRGLNEQFF.

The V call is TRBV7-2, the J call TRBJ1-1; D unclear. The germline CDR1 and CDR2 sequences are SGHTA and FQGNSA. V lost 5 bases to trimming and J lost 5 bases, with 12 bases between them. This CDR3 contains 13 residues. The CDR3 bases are TGTGCCAGCAGCCTTCCCGGGAGAACTGAAGCTTTCTTT. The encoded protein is CASSLPGRTEAFF.

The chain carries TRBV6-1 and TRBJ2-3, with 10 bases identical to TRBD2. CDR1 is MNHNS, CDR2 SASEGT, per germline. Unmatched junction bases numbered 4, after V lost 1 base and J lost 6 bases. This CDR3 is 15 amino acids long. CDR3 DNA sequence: TGTGCCAGCAGTGAAGAAGCGGGGGGGAGGGATACGCAGTATTTT. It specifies CASSEEAGGRDTQYF.

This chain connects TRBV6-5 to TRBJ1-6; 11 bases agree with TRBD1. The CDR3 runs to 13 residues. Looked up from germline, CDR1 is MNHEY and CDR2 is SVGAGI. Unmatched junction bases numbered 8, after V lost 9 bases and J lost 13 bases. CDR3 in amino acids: CASHRTGGRPLHF. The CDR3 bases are TGTGCCAGTCACCGGACAGGGGGCAGGCCCCTCCACTTT.